The clone carrying this T cell receptor (beta chain) has a handful of counts. Antigen unknown. Other DNA sequences in this sample translate to the same CDR3. The sample originates from a study of beta chain features in type 1 diabetes. The overall study: The study found patients and healthy donors alike in age, gender and cell yields. Study findings and constraints: Insertion counts at VDJ junctions were lower in type 1 diabetes patients, who also showed more deletions there. Across all four CD4+ subsets, people with type 1 diabetes showed modestly shorter TCRB CDR3s. In comparison with healthy donors, patients had naive, central memory and Treg TCRB repertoires that appeared more similar.

Trimming stripped 6 bases from V and 2 bases from J, with 13 bases between. Germline V CDR1 and CDR2: KGHSH, LQKENI. This CDR3 is 14 amino acids long. Every isolated RNA sample was fully reverse transcribed, so sequencing captured expressed TCRB transcripts. Profiled with immunoSEQ multiplex PCR; TCRdb holds only in-frame clones, not every one. This table holds about 340,000 clones, roughly 14% found once. Source material: naive CD4+ T cells from blood. V and J are TRBV18 and TRBJ1-1; tentative D call: TRBD1 (6 bases). This sequence originates from a woman younger than 35 with type 1 diabetes. The CDR3 region is CASSPQGQNTEAFF. The DNA of the CDR3 is TGTGCCAGCTCGCCTCAGGGGCAAAACACTGAAGCTTTCTTT.